What follows describes a single T cell receptor (beta chain). Its matching antigen is unknown. Here immunoSEQ multiplex PCR was the method, and the copy in TCRdb shows in-frame clones only, minus some. The sample has 90,000 to 95,000 clones, approximately 83% seen once. The data were obtained in a study of radiation and T cells in renal cell carcinoma. In the study overall: Nephrectomy followed 15 Gy stereotactic body radiation by 4 weeks. Study-level findings and limits: From baseline, blood top tumor clonotypes peaked at 2 weeks post-radiation.

The time point here: baseline pretreatment blood. Regarding treatment: 15 Gy SBRT to primary tumor, nephrectomy 4 weeks later. Serial blood draws occurred at baseline and 2 and 4 weeks post-SBRT. Clear cell pathology was present in this patient's renal cell carcinoma. Trimming left V 3 bases short and J 1 base short, with 15 bases between. CDR3 length equals 15 residues. The germline V gene encodes CDR1 SQVTM and CDR2 ANQGSEA. This receptor was obtained from a man between 60 and 70 years old with renal cell carcinoma. Sequencing was performed on blood, taken from a patient whose treatment included radiotherapy and nephrectomy. V and J are TRBV29-1 and TRBJ2-5; no clear D gene. CDR3 in amino acids: CSVEGSPNFQETQYF. As DNA, the CDR3 is TGCAGCGTTGAGGGCTCGCCCAACTTCCAAGAGACCCAGTACTTC.